This T cell receptor (beta chain) came from a study of T-cell reconstitution after alpha-beta-depleted transplantation in children. Study-wide results and caveats: About two months after transplant, alpha-beta T cells reportedly came from several hundred expanded graft clones.

Preparing the TCRbeta library involved the use of unique molecular identifiers. MiXCR, applied by TCRdb to the PCR reads, yields one record per CDR3 protein. Here the sample spans approximately 980,000 distinct CDR3 sequences, about 26% being singletons. Trimming stripped 2 bases from V and 8 bases from J, with 15 bases between. The CDR3 is made up of 15 amino acids. About this clonotype: Its specificity is not known.

Sequencing used PBMCs, mostly from graft donor cells, obtained 360 days after TCRalphabeta/CD19-depleted stem cell transplant. The rearrangement uses TRBV12-3 or TRBV12-4 and TRBJ1-4; D ambiguous. This receptor was identified in a boy younger than two who had a stem cell transplant for SCID, so the T cells may come from the graft donor. The CDR3 here is CASSLSTEVEEKLFF. In DNA, the CDR3 is TGTGCCAGCAGTTTATCGACGGAGGTGGAGGAAAAACTGTTTTTT.